The 21 T cell receptor beta chains in this list originate from one sample, sequenced in a study of radiotherapy plus CTLA-4 blockade in lung cancer. Only in-frame clones appear in the TCRdb table, and some are missing; sequencing was by immunoSEQ multiplex PCR. The data contain 85,000 to 130,000 clones, more than 75% of them singletons. This specimen was peripheral blood, taken from a patient treated with radiotherapy plus ipilimumab. Every receptor here comes from a human donor with non-small cell lung cancer that progressed on radiotherapy plus ipilimumab. Some clones in this sample may be carry-over from other donors' samples.

The V call is TRBV15, the J call TRBJ2-1; D may be TRBD2 (5 bases). CDR1 is LNHNV, CDR2 YYDKDF, per germline (reference sequence). The germline V and J ends were trimmed by 0 bases and 8 bases, with 8 bases remaining between them. This CDR3 has 13 amino acids. The CDR3 here is CATSRDTGYEQFF. CDR3 coding DNA: TGTGCCACCAGCAGAGATACGGGGTATGAGCAGTTCTTC.

This chain joins TRBV18 and TRBJ1-2; 7 bases match TRBD1. Trimming cost V 4 bases and J 4 bases; bases outside gene matches: 6. The germline V gene has CDR1 KGHSH and CDR2 LQKENI. CDR3 length equals 14 residues. The CDR3 sequence is CASSRPGQIYGYTF. The CDR3 DNA reads TGTGCCAGCTCACGGCCGGGACAGATCTATGGCTACACCTTC.

V is TRBV15 and J is TRBJ2-7; 8 nucleotides match TRBD2. The J segment lost 4 bases and the V segment lost 3 bases, leaving 11 bases of the junction unmatched. This CDR3 has 16 residues. CDR1 is LNHNV and CDR2 is YYDKDF in the germline V gene (reference sequence). CDR3 in DNA: TGTGCCACCAGCAGGCTCGACGGCGGGGGGTTTTACGAGCAGTACTTC. It translates to CATSRLDGGGFYEQYF.

The V gene is TRBV7-3, the J gene TRBJ2-7, with 7 nucleotides matching TRBD1. V lost 5 bases, J lost 1 base, and 5 bases stayed unmatched. Germline CDR1 and CDR2: SGHTA and FQGTGA. This CDR3 region has 14 residues. DNA for the CDR3: TGTGCCAGCAGCCAAGGACAGGCGTCCTACGAGCAGTACTTC. Protein sequence: CASSQGQASYEQYF.

The chain employs TRBV19 and TRBJ1-1; 9 bases agree with TRBD1. Unmatched junction bases numbered 6, after V lost 5 bases and J lost 5 bases. The CDR3 contains 14 residues. Per germline, CDR1 LNHDA and CDR2 SQIVND (reference sequence). CDR3 region: CASSDRGSGTEAFF. DNA of the CDR3: TGTGCCAGTAGTGACAGGGGGTCTGGGACTGAAGCTTTCTTT.

The chain employs TRBV2 and TRBJ2-1, with TRBD1 matching over 9 bases. V was pared by 8 bases and J by 7 bases, with 9 bases of the junction left unmatched. The V gene's germline CDR1 is SNHLY and CDR2 FYNNEI. The CDR3 sequence is 14 residues long. Here the CDR3 reads CASGGQGRANEQFF. In DNA form, the CDR3 reads TGTGCCAGCGGGGGACAGGGTAGGGCGAATGAGCAGTTCTTC.

The chain has TRBV28 and TRBJ1-4; perhaps TRBD1 as D (5 bases). The CDR3 runs 16 residues. Trimming pared 6 bases from V and 0 bases from J, leaving 14 bases between. Germline V CDR1 and CDR2: MDHEN, SYDVKM. The CDR3 spells CASRDKRDPTNEKLFF. DNA for the CDR3: TGTGCCAGCAGGGACAAGCGAGATCCAACTAATGAAAAACTGTTTTTT.

This sequence joins TRBV25-1 and TRBJ2-3; D is possibly TRBD1 (6 bases). The CDR3 runs 15 residues. The ends were cut back, 4 bases at V and 3 bases at J, with 14 bases in the middle. Germline V lookup: CDR1 MGHDK, CDR2 SYGVNS. The CDR3 sequence is CASSVVGGRTDTQYF. In nucleotides, the CDR3 is TGTGCCAGCAGTGTTGTTGGGGGCAGGACAGATACGCAGTATTTT.

This chain connects TRBV5-1 to TRBJ2-1; D is possibly TRBD1 or TRBD2 (5 bases each). Trimming removed 3 bases at V and 4 bases at J, with 14 bases between. The CDR3 spans 15 residues. Per the germline V gene, CDR1 is SGHRS and CDR2 is YFSETQ. The CDR3 spells CASSYVGEKYNEQFF. CDR3 DNA sequence: TGCGCCAGCAGCTATGTGGGGGAGAAATACAATGAGCAGTTCTTC.

This rearrangement joins TRBV5-4 to TRBJ1-4, with D uncertain. Germline CDR1 SGHNT, CDR2 YYREEE (reference sequence). The CDR3 extends over 14 amino acids. Between the trimmed V and J ends, which lost 1 base and 4 bases, there was a span of 8 bases. CDR3: CASSLNPVNEKLFF. CDR3 in DNA: TGTGCCAGCAGCTTGAACCCCGTTAATGAAAAACTGTTTTTT. Full variable domain (remainder filled in from reference TRBV5-4 and TRBJ1-4): ETGVTQSPTHLIKTRGQQVTLRCSSQSGHNTVSWYQQALGQGPQFIFQYYREEENGRGNFPPRFSGLQFPNYSSELNVNALELDDSALYLCASSLNPVNEKLFFGSGTQLSVL.

V usage is TRBV28 and J usage is TRBJ2-7; D perhaps matches TRBD2 (7 bases). Deletions cut 6 bases from V and 4 bases from J, with 13 bases between. This CDR3 region has 13 residues. Looked up from germline, CDR1 is MDHEN and CDR2 is SYDVKM. The CDR3 loop reads CASREGGRYEQYF. The CDR3 DNA sequence: TGTGCCAGCAGAGAGGGGGGGCGGTACGAGCAGTACTTC.

This clone was recorded only once. The genes are TRBV5-1 and TRBJ1-1; TRBD1 matches at 7 bases. V shed 2 bases, J shed 3 bases, and the junction held 1 base outside the gene matches. CDR3 length: 13 residues. Germline CDR1 SGHRS, CDR2 YFSETQ. CDR3 nucleotide sequence: TGCGCCAGCAGCTTCCAGGGGGACACTGAAGCTTTCTTT. Protein product: CASSFQGDTEAFF.

V is TRBV18 and J is TRBJ1-5; 10 bases align to TRBD1. With 0 bases clipped from V and 6 bases from J, the junction kept 2 bases outside the gene matches. The CDR3 spans 15 residues. Per the germline V gene, CDR1 is KGHSH and CDR2 is LQKENI. DNA for the CDR3: TGTGCCAGCTCACCACCCCGGGACAGGGGTCAGCCCCAGCATTTT. Translated: CASSPPRDRGQPQHF.

V is TRBV7-8 and J is TRBJ2-4; no clear D. CDR3 size: 16 residues. Between the trimmed V and J ends, which lost 3 bases and 1 base, there was a span of 13 bases. In germline, CDR1 is SGHVS, CDR2 FQNEAQ. The CDR3 region is CASSFRTPAAKNIQYF. The CDR3 DNA reads TGTGCCAGCAGCTTCCGGACCCCTGCGGCCAAAAACATTCAGTACTTC. The full variable domain, its missing parts supplied by reference TRBV7-8 and TRBJ2-4, is GAGVSQSPRYKVAKRGQDVALRCDPISGHVSLFWYQQALGQGPEFLTYFQNEAQLDKSGLPSDRFFAERPEGSVSTLKIQRTQQEDSAVYLCASSFRTPAAKNIQYFGAGTRLSVL.

V and J are TRBV7-3 and TRBJ2-7, with a possible D match to TRBD1 (6 bases). The length of the CDR3 is 15 residues. Trimming removed 4 bases at V and 4 bases at J, with 17 bases between. Germline assignment: CDR1 SGHTA and CDR2 FQGTGA. The CDR3 protein is CASSSWDKGDYEQYF. CDR3 coding DNA: TGTGCCAGCAGCTCCTGGGACAAGGGGGATTACGAGCAGTACTTC.

The gene calls are TRBV7-3 and TRBJ2-5; unclear D gene. Trimming pared 5 bases from V and 5 bases from J, leaving 12 bases between. Germline CDR1 reads SGHTA; CDR2 reads FQGTGA. The CDR3 runs to 13 residues. The CDR3 loop reads CASSQVVEETQYF. CDR3 sequence (DNA): TGTGCCAGCAGCCAGGTGGTGGAGGAGACCCAGTACTTC. Combining the CDR3 with reference TRBV7-3 and TRBJ2-5 gives the whole variable domain GAGVSQTPSNKVTEKGKYVELRCDPISGHTALYWYRQSLGQGPEFLIYFQGTGAADDSGLPNDRFFAVRPEGSVSTLKIQRTERGDSAVYLCASSQVVEETQYFGPGTRLLVL.

V gene TRBV4-1 combines with J gene TRBJ2-7; D may be TRBD2 (5 bases). The germline V gene has CDR1 MGHRA and CDR2 YSYEKL. The CDR3 is made up of 16 amino acids. Trimming shortened V by 3 bases and J by 2 bases, and 17 bases separated the two germline ends. The CDR3 here is CASSQRTASIPYEQYF. The CDR3 nucleotides read TGCGCCAGCAGCCAGCGGACTGCCTCCATTCCCTACGAGCAGTACTTC.

V gene TRBV5-6 combines with J gene TRBJ2-7; no reliable D call. Germline V gene data show CDR1 as SGHDT and CDR2 as YYEEEE. V lost 3 bases and J lost 0, with 7 bases in between. The CDR3 consists of 13 residues. CDR3 in amino acids: CASSCTFSYEQYF. CDR3 DNA sequence: TGTGCCAGCAGCTGTACATTCTCCTACGAGCAGTACTTC.

This clone was picked up a small number of times. This chain uses TRBV10-3 with TRBJ2-2; 9 bases map to TRBD1. Trimming cost V 6 bases and J 1 base; bases outside gene matches: 12. The CDR3 sequence is 18 residues long. Germline CDR1 ENHRY, CDR2 SYGVKD. The CDR3 DNA follows: TGTGCCATCAGCGCCGGGACAGGGAAGGTTCAGAACACCGGGGAGCTGTTTTTT. Protein product: CAISAGTGKVQNTGELFF.

This chain uses TRBV9 with TRBJ2-7; perhaps D is TRBD1 or TRBD2 (5 bases each). Trimming left V 0 bases short and J 2 bases short, with 12 bases between. The CDR3 extends over 15 amino acids. The germline V gene encodes CDR1 SGDLS and CDR2 YYNGEE. The CDR3 bases are TGTGCCAGCAGCGTAGGTCCGGGACCTACCTACGAGCAGTACTTC. Translated, it gives CASSVGPGPTYEQYF.

Only one count was recorded for this clone. V usage is TRBV9 and J usage is TRBJ1-1, with TRBD1 matching over 9 bases. This CDR3 has 18 amino acids. Germline V gene lookup returns CDR1 SGDLS and CDR2 YYNGEE. V was clipped by 0 bases and J by 5 bases; unmatched bases: 14. The CDR3 loop reads CASSVDPLVDRGFTEAFF. The CDR3 coding sequence is TGTGCCAGCAGCGTAGACCCACTGGTCGACAGGGGGTTTACTGAAGCTTTCTTT.